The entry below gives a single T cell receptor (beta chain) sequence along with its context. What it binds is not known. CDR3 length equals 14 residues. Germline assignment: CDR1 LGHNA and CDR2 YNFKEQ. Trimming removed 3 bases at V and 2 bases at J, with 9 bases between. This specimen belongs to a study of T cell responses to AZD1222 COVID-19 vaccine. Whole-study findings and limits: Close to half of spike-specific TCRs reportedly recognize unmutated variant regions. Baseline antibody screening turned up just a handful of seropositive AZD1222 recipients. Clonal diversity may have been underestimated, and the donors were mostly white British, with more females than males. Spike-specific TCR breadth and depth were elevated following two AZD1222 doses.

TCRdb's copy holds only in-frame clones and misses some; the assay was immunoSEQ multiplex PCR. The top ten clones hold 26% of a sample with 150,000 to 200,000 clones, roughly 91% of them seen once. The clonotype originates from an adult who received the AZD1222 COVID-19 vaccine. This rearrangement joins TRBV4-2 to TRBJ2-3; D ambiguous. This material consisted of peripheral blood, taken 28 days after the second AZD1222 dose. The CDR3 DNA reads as TGTGCCAGCAGCCATTCAGAGGTCACAGATACGCAGTATTTT. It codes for CASSHSEVTDTQYF.